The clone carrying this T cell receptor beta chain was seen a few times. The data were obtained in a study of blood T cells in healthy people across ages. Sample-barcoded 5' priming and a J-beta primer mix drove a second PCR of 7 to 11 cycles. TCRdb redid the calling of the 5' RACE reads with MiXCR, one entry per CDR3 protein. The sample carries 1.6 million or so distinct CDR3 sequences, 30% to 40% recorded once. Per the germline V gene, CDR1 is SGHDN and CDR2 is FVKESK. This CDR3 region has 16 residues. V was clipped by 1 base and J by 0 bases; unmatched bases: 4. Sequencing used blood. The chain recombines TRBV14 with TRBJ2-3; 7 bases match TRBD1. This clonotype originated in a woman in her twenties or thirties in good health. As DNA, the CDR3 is TGTGCCAGCAGCCAAGGACAGGGCCGAAGCACAGATACGCAGTATTTT. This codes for CASSQGQGRSTDTQYF.